This T cell receptor beta chain was captured by sequencing in a study of blood T cell repertoires in COVID-19 (dated by TCRdb to 2019 to 2021). Study-wide context: The collaborator samples originated in the United States, Italy and Spain and spanned the acute and convalescent phases of COVID-19. The material from the prospective study consisted of cDNA or gDNA derived from T cells, B-cell-depleted T cells, or PBMCs. Deeply sampled blood TCRbeta repertoires from subjects exposed to, actively infected with, or recovered from COVID-19 were included in the dataset. The repertoires were released in a freely available public database meant as a resource for research on the immune response to SARS-CoV-2. Samples were obtained from the ongoing ImmuneRACE study (first 160 participants) and from 1,000 to 1,500 subjects provided by 6 global collaborators. Nearly every sample came with metadata listing a de-identified subject ID, COVID-19 status, age in years and sex. HLA class I and class II types, where available, came from metadata supplied by the sample provider rather than from assay-based typing. General study outcomes and caveats: The quantity of clinical and demographic metadata differed by source and by participant and was supplied without curation.

Each collaborating institution followed its own protocols to collect whole blood in K2EDTA tubes. For TCRbeta analysis, collaborators shipped samples in one of three forms: frozen whole blood, isolated PBMCs, or DNA extracted from either of those sample types. TCRbeta CDR3 regions were amplified from genomic DNA using the immunoSEQ Assay, a bias-controlled multiplex PCR. The original methods were these. The number of nucleated cells in each sample was estimated by amplification of reference gene primers within the assay. To quantify the absolute abundance of each unique TCRbeta CDR3 rearrangement, sequence reads were collapsed and filtered. For each sample, productive Simpson clonality was calculated as the square root of Simpson's diversity index over productive rearrangements. Sourced from immuneACCESS, this table was stored by TCRdb with only in-frame sequences that have V and J called. A share of the clones is absent; for the studies checked, an unresolved V gene accounts for under half, and the remainder has no known explanation. From that table come the V and J calls and clone size; the DNA was used to work out D and trimming. The sample yields around 110,000 clones; around 80% were counted once. The ten top clones hold 11% to 15% of the sample.

As regards this clone: The antigen it recognizes is unknown. There are no base qualities to consult, and no much larger clone falls within one base.

The germline V gene specifies SGDLS as CDR1 and YYNGEE as CDR2. The CDR3 runs 14 residues from the cysteine to the phenylalanine. Only the CDR3 DNA is retained, 42 bases long and in frame from the first base. Trimming at the junction amounts to 2 bases on V and 0 bases on J, and the germline ends lie 9 bases apart. This receptor was identified in a woman in her sixties with acute or convalescent COVID-19. Recombination joined TRBV9 with TRBJ2-7, and TRBD1 may be the D gene, going by 5 matching bases. Sequenced sample: peripheral blood. The DNA sequence is given as TGTGCCAGCAGCGTTACAGGTAACTCCTACGAGCAGTACTTC. It is translated as CASSVTGNSYEQYF.